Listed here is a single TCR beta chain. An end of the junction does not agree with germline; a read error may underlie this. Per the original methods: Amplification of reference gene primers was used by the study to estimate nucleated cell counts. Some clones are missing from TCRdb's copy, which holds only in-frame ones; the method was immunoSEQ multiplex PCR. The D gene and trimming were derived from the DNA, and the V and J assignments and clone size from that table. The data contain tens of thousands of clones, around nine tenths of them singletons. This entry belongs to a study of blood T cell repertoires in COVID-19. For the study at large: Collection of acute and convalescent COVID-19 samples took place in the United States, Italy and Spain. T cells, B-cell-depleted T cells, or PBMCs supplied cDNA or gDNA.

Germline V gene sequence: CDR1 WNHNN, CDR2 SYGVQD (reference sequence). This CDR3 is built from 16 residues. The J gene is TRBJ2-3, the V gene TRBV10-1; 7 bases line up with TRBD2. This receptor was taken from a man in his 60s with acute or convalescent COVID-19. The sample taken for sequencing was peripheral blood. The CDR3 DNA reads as TGCGCCAGCAGTTCCCCTGGGAGGGGTCTTTTAAGTTACGCAGTATTT. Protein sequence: CASSSPGRGLLSYAVF.